This TCR beta chain was found in a study of CD8 T cells in ankylosing spondylitis. Findings and caveats of the study: It was reported that disease-linked clones were significantly enriched in matched ankylosing spondylitis synovial fluid. With a CD8+ phenotype, disease-linked clones were relatively rare in peripheral blood. Typical of ankylosing spondylitis blood, it appeared, was a TCR beta motif of eight highly homologous variants. Reports of some motif variants in reactive arthritis synovial fluid and blood predate this one.

The length of the CDR3 is 19 residues. The ends were cut back, 0 bases at V and 5 bases at J, with 25 bases in the middle. Germline V lookup: CDR1 MNHEY, CDR2 SVGEGT. 5'-RACE, quantitative and with molecular barcodes, yielded the TCR beta libraries. TCRdb analysed the 5' RACE reads with MiXCR anew, one entry per CDR3 protein. The sample holds a few hundred thousand distinct CDR3 sequences, less than 9.5% seen once. As to this clonotype: Its specificity is unknown.

The chain employs TRBV6-2 or TRBV6-3 and TRBJ2-5; a weak D match, TRBD2 (6 bases). Sequencing was performed on blood, either unsorted or a sorted T cell fraction (not recorded which). The TCR comes from a male donor with ankylosing spondylitis. This CDR3 is CASSYSEGKPTQGGETQYF. DNA for the CDR3: TGTGCCAGCAGTTACTCGGAGGGGAAGCCGACTCAAGGAGGGGAGACCCAGTACTTC.